Following are 18 T cell receptor beta chains from one sample sequenced in a study of identifying expanded T cells in peripheral blood. The assay was immunoSEQ multiplex PCR, and TCRdb's table has in-frame clones only and misses some. The sample consists of some 95,000 clones, approximately 84% of them appearing once. The material sequenced was blood. The receptors originated from a person aged 18 to 75 in good health.

This clone is a singleton in its sample. The rearrangement joins TRBV9 to TRBJ1-4; 7 bases match TRBD1. The CDR3 has 13 residues. From germline, CDR1 is SGDLS and CDR2 YYNGEE. The junction had 11 bases not matched to a gene; V was cut back by 4 bases and J by 14 bases. The chain's CDR3 is CASSPLPTGPLFF. In nucleotides, the CDR3 is TGTGCCAGCAGCCCACTCCCGACAGGGCCCCTGTTTTTT.

The chain recombines TRBV6-6 with TRBJ1-2; maybe TRBD1 (5 bases). Germline CDR1 is MNHNY and CDR2 is SVGAGI (reference sequence). The CDR3 is 13 amino acids. V was pared by 7 bases and J by 8 bases, with 17 bases between. The DNA for the CDR3 is TGTGCCAGCAATCCCCCTGGGGGGGGAGGCTACACCTTC. Amino acids: CASNPPGGGGYTF.

The chain employs TRBV10-3 and TRBJ1-2; 7 positions match TRBD1. The length of the CDR3 is 16 residues. Per the germline V gene, CDR1 is ENHRY and CDR2 is SYGVKD. V lost 7 bases to trimming and J lost 1 base; unmatched junction nucleotides: 12. CDR3: CAITPGTADRNYGYTF. CDR3 coding DNA: TGTGCCATCACCCCTGGGACAGCCGACCGTAACTATGGCTACACCTTC.

This chain connects TRBV7-6 to TRBJ1-2; no clear D. Looked up from germline, CDR1 is SGHVS and CDR2 is FNYEAQ. V lost 5 bases, J lost 3 bases, and 19 bases lay in between. This CDR3 is 16 amino acids long. In nucleotides, the CDR3 is TGTGCCAGCAGCCCCCCGATCCCCATATCTGACTATGGCTACACCTTC. It translates to CASSPPIPISDYGYTF.

The rearrangement links TRBV18 to TRBJ1-1, with a possible D match to TRBD1 (5 bases). Germline V lookup: CDR1 KGHSH, CDR2 LQKENI. With 2 bases removed from V and 10 bases from J, the gap between germline ends came to 11 bases. The CDR3 has 12 amino acids. CDR3 sequence: CASSPGAPVAFF. The CDR3 DNA reads as TGTGCCAGCTCACCAGGGGCACCAGTAGCTTTCTTT.

This chain links TRBV30 with TRBJ2-5, with D possibly being TRBD1 (5 bases). The V gene lost 2 bases and the J gene lost 2 bases, with 15 bases spanning the gap. CDR3 size: 15 residues. Germline V gene lookup returns CDR1 GTSNPN and CDR2 SVGIG (reference sequence). The CDR3 region is CAWSFGQGPQETQYF. For the CDR3, the DNA is TGTGCCTGGAGTTTCGGCCAGGGTCCACAAGAGACCCAGTACTTC.

The gene calls are TRBV7-2 and TRBJ1-3, with unresolved D. V gave up 5 bases and J gave up 8 bases, with 10 bases separating them. From germline, CDR1 is SGHTA and CDR2 FQGNSA. The CDR3 has 12 amino acids. CDR3 loop: CASSHDSDTIYF. DNA of the CDR3: TGTGCCAGCAGCCACGACTCTGACACCATATATTTT.

CDR3 in DNA: TGTGCCAGCTCAGCCGGAAGAGCCAAAAACATTCAGTACTTC. This sequence encodes CASSAGRAKNIQYF. The chain links TRBV2 to TRBJ2-4; no reliable D call. CDR3 size: 14 residues. Germline-derived CDR1 and CDR2 are SNHLY and FYNNEI. The V gene lost 8 bases and the J gene lost 0 bases, with 11 bases spanning the gap.

This clone was recorded a few times. This rearrangement joins TRBV18 to TRBJ1-2; D unclear. The ends were cut back, 3 bases at V and 8 bases at J, with 13 bases in the middle. CDR1 is KGHSH, CDR2 LQKENI, per germline. This CDR3 is built from 13 residues. The CDR3 region is CASSPAEGGGYTF. The CDR3, as DNA: TGTGCCAGCTCACCGGCGGAAGGTGGGGGCTACACCTTC.

This chain links TRBV28 with TRBJ1-5; D ambiguous. Germline CDR1 is MDHEN and CDR2 is SYDVKM. CDR3 size: 15 residues. The V gene lost 3 bases and the J gene lost 3 bases, with 12 bases spanning the gap. This CDR3 reads CASSFAAGNNQPQHF. As DNA, the CDR3 is TGTGCCAGCAGTTTCGCTGCAGGAAACAATCAGCCCCAGCATTTT.

The chain carries TRBV9 and TRBJ1-2; TRBD1 aligns across 11 bases. Germline lookup yields CDR1 SGDLS and CDR2 YYNGEE. Trimming cost V 0 bases and J 8 bases; bases outside gene matches: 9. The CDR3 sequence is 16 residues long. CDR3 DNA: TGTGCCAGCAGCGTAGGTGGGACAGGGGGATCCTACGGCTACACCTTC. It specifies CASSVGGTGGSYGYTF. The full variable domain, its missing parts supplied by reference TRBV9 and TRBJ1-2, is DSGVTQTPKHLITATGQRVTLRCSPRSGDLSVYWYQQSLDQGLQFLIQYYNGEERAKGNILERFSAQQFPDLHSELNLSSLELGDSALYFCASSVGGTGGSYGYTFGSGTRLTVV.

The CDR3 region is CASSGTGTSRETQYF. In nucleotides, the CDR3 is TGTGCCAGCAGTGGAACCGGGACTAGCCGGGAGACCCAGTACTTC. The gene calls are TRBV6-5 and TRBJ2-5; 9 positions agree with TRBD2. Per germline, CDR1 MNHEY and CDR2 SVGAGI. V shed 5 bases, J shed 5 bases, and the junction held 9 bases outside the gene matches. The length of the CDR3 is 15 residues.

V and J are TRBV4-2 and TRBJ2-7; D might be TRBD1 or TRBD2, each matching 5 bases. This CDR3 has 16 amino acids. Trimming took off 0 bases at V and 4 bases at J, with 16 bases between the two ends. Germline V gene sequence: CDR1 LGHNA, CDR2 YNFKEQ. CDR3 coding DNA: TGTGCCAGCAGCCAAGATTGGGCAGGGAGTGGTTACGAGCAGTACTTC. It codes for CASSQDWAGSGYEQYF.

The chain is built from TRBV7-2 and TRBJ2-5, with a weak D call TRBD1 (6 bases). V was shortened by 0 bases and J by 1 base, with 6 bases between the two germline ends. The CDR3 runs to 14 residues. Germline-derived CDR1 and CDR2 are SGHTA and FQGNSA. CDR3 sequence: CASSLAGAQETQYF. The CDR3 nucleotides are TGTGCCAGCAGCTTAGCGGGGGCCCAAGAGACCCAGTACTTC.

V is TRBV2 and J is TRBJ1-2; D is uncertain. Per germline, CDR1 SNHLY and CDR2 FYNNEI. This CDR3 has 12 residues. V was clipped by 10 bases and J by 4 bases, with 13 bases between them. In DNA, the CDR3 is TGTGCCATCGCACCCACATTCTATGGCTACACCTTC. This sequence encodes CAIAPTFYGYTF.

The chain joins TRBV9 to TRBJ1-3; D is uncertain. V gave up 4 bases and J gave up 2 bases, with 10 bases separating them. CDR3 size: 14 residues. The germline V gene encodes CDR1 SGDLS and CDR2 YYNGEE. This CDR3 reads CASSLSFPGNTIYF. The CDR3 bases are TGTGCCAGCAGCCTTTCCTTCCCTGGAAACACCATATATTTT.

Only a few counts were recorded for this clone. The chain combines TRBV5-6 with TRBJ1-1, with TRBD1 matching over 11 bases. V shed 4 bases, J shed 3 bases, and the junction held 8 bases outside the gene matches. The CDR3 has 16 amino acids. Germline loops: CDR1 SGHDT, CDR2 YYEEEE. The CDR3 DNA reads as TGTGCCAGCAGCCCGGACAGGGGGCGCCGGCACACTGAAGCTTTCTTT. Translating it yields CASSPDRGRRHTEAFF.

The chain carries TRBV5-8 and TRBJ1-4; TRBD1 matches at 8 bases. V trimming: 3 bases; J trimming: 8 bases; junction bases outside the gene matches: 6. The CDR3 length is 14 residues. Germline V CDR1 and CDR2: SGHTS, YDEGEE. The CDR3 protein is CASSSGQGYEKLFF. CDR3 in DNA: TGTGCCAGCAGCTCTGGACAGGGTTACGAAAAACTGTTTTTT.